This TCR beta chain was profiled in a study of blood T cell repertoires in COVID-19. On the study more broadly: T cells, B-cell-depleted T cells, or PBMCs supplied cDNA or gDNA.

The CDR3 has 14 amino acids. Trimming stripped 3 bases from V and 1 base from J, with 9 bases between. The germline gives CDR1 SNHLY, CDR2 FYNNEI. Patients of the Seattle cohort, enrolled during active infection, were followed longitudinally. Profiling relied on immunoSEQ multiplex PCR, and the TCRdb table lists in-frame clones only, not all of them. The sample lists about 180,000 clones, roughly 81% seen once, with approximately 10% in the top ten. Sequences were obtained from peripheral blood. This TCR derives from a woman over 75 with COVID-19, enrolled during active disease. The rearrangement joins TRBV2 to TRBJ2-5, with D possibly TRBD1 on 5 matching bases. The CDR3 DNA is TGTGCCAGCAGTGACCTCCAGGGCCAAGAGACCCAGTACTTC. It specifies CASSDLQGQETQYF.